This T cell receptor beta chain was identified during a study of blood T cells in healthy people across ages. Study information: Roughly one uniquely barcoded beta molecule per two T cells was captured. Findings and caveats of the study: Significant beta diversity loss was already apparent by age 40, declining roughly linearly.

Next came a second PCR, run for roughly 7 to 12 cycles, which used a sample-barcoded 5' primer along with a J-beta primer mix. Each CDR3 protein is one row after TCRdb ran MiXCR on the 5' RACE reads. This sample has some 710,000 distinct CDR3 sequences, with about 46% found just once. Regarding this clonotype: The antigen is not known.

V dropped 4 bases and J dropped 0; count of bases not matched to a gene: 4. The CDR3 covers 15 residues. Per the germline V gene, CDR1 is SGHTA and CDR2 is FQGNSA. Isolated per sample were at least 6 million PBMCs. Sequenced material: blood. This clonotype was sampled from a man at least 80 years old in good health. The V and J genes are TRBV7-2 and TRBJ2-3; TRBD1 agrees at 7 bases. The CDR3 here is CASSSQGISTDTQYF. DNA of the CDR3: TGTGCCAGCAGCTCACAGGGGATTAGCACAGATACGCAGTATTTT.